The 20 T cell receptor beta chains below all came from one sample that was sequenced in a study of blood T cell repertoires in COVID-19. Repertoires were generated with immunoSEQ multiplex PCR, while TCRdb's copy carries only in-frame clones and drops some. Of 200,000 or so clones listed, roughly 89% are singletons. Sequenced: peripheral blood. These receptors originate from a man aged 55 to 69 who had recovered from COVID-19.

V gene TRBV12-3 or TRBV12-4 combines with J gene TRBJ1-2; D uncertain. V was trimmed by 2 bases and J by 8 bases, leaving 12 bases between them. The CDR3 is 13 residues long. The CDR3 spells CASSLNRESGYTF. CDR3 nucleotides: TGTGCCAGCAGTTTAAACAGAGAGTCGGGCTACACCTTC.

This clone appeared once. The chain carries TRBV9 and TRBJ2-7, with a weak D call TRBD1 (6 bases). The CDR3 sequence is 21 residues long. Germline CDR1 SGDLS, CDR2 YYNGEE. The V end lost 3 bases, the J end lost 0 bases, and 31 bases lay between the germline ends. The CDR3 DNA follows: TGTGCCAGCAGCGATAGTCGAGCAGGGGCACTTCCCATCTTTAGCTCCTACGAGCAGTACTTC. This codes for CASSDSRAGALPIFSSYEQYF.

The chain combines TRBV6-4 with TRBJ2-7, with a tentative D call TRBD2 (5 bases). With 4 bases removed from V and 5 bases from J, the gap between germline ends came to 21 bases. CDR3 length equals 16 residues. Per the germline V gene, CDR1 is MRHNA and CDR2 is SNTAGT. Written as DNA, the CDR3 is TGTGCCAGCAGTGTCCGATTACACGGAACCGGGGACGAGCAGTACTTC. Its translation: CASSVRLHGTGDEQYF.

This clone was counted once. The genes are TRBV28 and TRBJ2-1; TRBD2 matches 10 bases. There are 16 residues in the CDR3. J gave up 4 bases and V 6 bases, and 9 bases lay outside the gene matches. CDR1 is MDHEN and CDR2 is SYDVKM in the germline V gene. CDR3 nucleotide sequence: TGTGCCAGCAGCCCCCTCCTAGCGGGAGAATACAATGAGCAGTTCTTC. Amino acids: CASSPLLAGEYNEQFF. The complete variable domain, with remaining parts taken from reference TRBV28 and TRBJ2-1, reads DVKVTQSSRYLVKRTGEKVFLECVQDMDHENMFWYRQDPGLGLRLIYFSYDVKMKEKGDIPEGYSVSREKKERFSLILESASTNQTSMYLCASSPLLAGEYNEQFFGPGTRLTVL.

The genes are TRBV6-5 and TRBJ1-2, with TRBD1 matching over 7 bases. The V segment lost 8 bases and the J segment 6 bases; nucleotides outside the gene matches: 9. This CDR3 region has 13 residues. CDR1 MNHEY and CDR2 SVGAGI come from the germline V gene. CDR3 nucleotides: TGTGCCAGCGCGAGAGCAGGGGGGAATGGCTACACCTTC. Protein: CASARAGGNGYTF.

The chain combines TRBV14 with TRBJ2-2, with TRBD2 matching over 11 bases. The germline V gene has CDR1 SGHDN and CDR2 FVKESK. The CDR3 has 21 amino acids. The V gene end was trimmed by 3 bases and the J gene end by 6 bases; junction bases not matched to a gene: 21. The CDR3 DNA follows: TGTGCCAGCAGCCACCTGCATATTAGCGGGGGGGCCGCTCGAAGACCCGGGGAGCTGTTTTTT. Translation gives CASSHLHISGGAARRPGELFF. The variable domain in full, completed from reference TRBV14 and TRBJ2-2, reads EAGVTQFPSHSVIEKGQTVTLRCDPISGHDNLYWYRRVMGKEIKFLLHFVKESKQDESGMPNNRFLAERTGGTYSTLKVQPAELEDSGVYFCASSHLHISGGAARRPGELFFGEGSRLTVL.

This rearrangement joins TRBV6-6 to TRBJ2-6; tentative D call: TRBD2 (6 bases). This CDR3 spans 14 amino acids. Germline assignment: CDR1 MNHNY and CDR2 SVGAGI (reference sequence). V lost 10 bases to trimming and J lost 0 bases, with 10 bases between them. CDR3 coding DNA: TGTGCCACCTCGGGGGACTCTGGGGCCAACGTCCTGACTTTC. It codes for CATSGDSGANVLTF.

Points on this clone: At one boundary the junction diverges from the germline segment, which might be a read error. J is TRBJ1-2 and V is TRBV5-1; unclear D gene. The CDR3 extends over 14 amino acids. The V gene's germline CDR1 is SGHRS and CDR2 YFSETQ. The CDR3 sequence is CASSLVGPRDECIF. The CDR3 DNA sequence: TGCGCCAGCAGCTTAGTGGGCCCCCGCGATGAGTGCATCTTC.

The rearrangement links TRBV30 to TRBJ2-1, with a possible D match to TRBD2 (6 bases). The CDR3 spans 13 residues. V gave up 3 bases and J gave up 6 bases, with 12 bases separating them. Germline CDR1 is GTSNPN and CDR2 is SVGIG (reference sequence). The chain's CDR3 is CAWRVVGLNEQFF. As DNA, the CDR3 is TGTGCCTGGAGAGTGGTGGGACTCAATGAGCAGTTCTTC.

This chain connects TRBV7-3 to TRBJ2-1; 8 bases fit TRBD2. The CDR3 totals 16 residues. The V gene end was trimmed by 2 bases and the J gene end by 4 bases; junction bases not matched to a gene: 7. The V gene's germline CDR1 is SGHTA and CDR2 FQGTGA. CDR3 sequence (DNA): TGTGCCAGCAGCTTAGTAGCGGGATCGGGGTACAATGAGCAGTTCTTC. Amino acids: CASSLVAGSGYNEQFF. Complete variable domain (other parts from reference TRBV7-3 and TRBJ2-1): GAGVSQTPSNKVTEKGKYVELRCDPISGHTALYWYRQSLGQGPEFLIYFQGTGAADDSGLPNDRFFAVRPEGSVSTLKIQRTERGDSAVYLCASSLVAGSGYNEQFFGPGTRLTVL.

The chain has TRBV5-5 and TRBJ1-6; 9 positions agree with TRBD1. CDR3 length equals 17 residues. V was clipped by 0 bases and J by 5 bases; unmatched bases: 6. Per the germline V gene, CDR1 is SGHKS and CDR2 is YYEKEE (reference sequence). This CDR3 reads CASSLGVGQGNNSPLHF. The CDR3 bases are TGTGCCAGCAGCTTGGGGGTCGGACAGGGGAATAATTCACCCCTCCACTTT.

The chain joins TRBV7-8 to TRBJ1-2; 11 nucleotides align to TRBD1. Trimming cost V 0 bases and J 8 bases; bases outside gene matches: 2. CDR1 SGHVS and CDR2 FQNEAQ come from the germline V gene. The CDR3 is 14 amino acids. CDR3: CASSLAGTGGGYTF. DNA for the CDR3: TGTGCCAGCAGCTTAGCGGGGACAGGGGGGGGCTACACCTTC.

This rearrangement joins TRBV5-1 to TRBJ2-7; a weak D match, TRBD2 (6 bases). Trimming removed 5 bases from V and 1 base from J, with 16 bases in between. CDR3 length equals 15 residues. Looked up from germline, CDR1 is SGHRS and CDR2 is YFSETQ. This CDR3 reads CASRLFGGLSYEQYF. CDR3 bases: TGCGCCAGCAGATTGTTCGGGGGACTGTCCTACGAGCAGTACTTC.

The chain couples TRBV6-6 to TRBJ2-7, with TRBD2 as a possible D gene (5 bases). Trimming removed 6 bases at V and 2 bases at J, with 11 bases between. This CDR3 region has 13 residues. Germline CDR1 is MNHNY and CDR2 is SVGAGI (reference sequence). The CDR3 loop reads CASSSTAAYEQYF. The DNA of the CDR3 is TGTGCCAGCAGCTCCACAGCGGCCTACGAGCAGTACTTC.

The J gene is TRBJ2-5, the V gene TRBV11-3; D is unclear. This CDR3 is built from 16 residues. Trimming took off 5 bases at V and 5 bases at J, with 21 bases between the two ends. Germline lookup yields CDR1 SGHNT and CDR2 YENEEA. CDR3 protein: CASSQDSGNNRETQYF. The DNA for the CDR3 is TGTGCCAGCAGCCAAGACTCGGGTAACAATAGGGAGACCCAGTACTTC.

The chain joins TRBV5-1 to TRBJ2-7; possibly TRBD2 for D (6 bases). The V gene lost 6 bases and the J gene lost 2 bases, with 18 bases spanning the gap. Germline V CDR1 and CDR2: SGHRS, YFSETQ. This CDR3 is 15 amino acids long. The CDR3 loop reads CASTPVGGATYEQYF. The CDR3 nucleotides read TGCGCCAGCACCCCGGTAGGAGGGGCCACCTACGAGCAGTACTTC.

V gene TRBV7-9 combines with J gene TRBJ1-2; maybe TRBD1 (5 bases). The V and J ends lost 6 bases and 2 bases respectively, with 10 bases between them. Germline values: CDR1 SEHNR, CDR2 FQNEAQ (reference sequence). The CDR3 spans 13 residues. The DNA of the CDR3 is TGTGCCAGCAGTTCGACAGCGAACTATGGCTACACCTTC. It is translated as CASSSTANYGYTF.

The gene calls are TRBV7-8 and TRBJ2-1; the D gene is possibly TRBD2 (5 bases). This CDR3 is built from 17 residues. V shed 5 bases and J shed 1 base, with 18 bases lying between them. The V gene's germline CDR1 is SGHVS and CDR2 FQNEAQ. CDR3 coding DNA: TGTGCCAGCAGCCCCGGGGTTGGATCAAGGTCCTACAATGAGCAGTTCTTC. It translates to CASSPGVGSRSYNEQFF.

This sequence joins TRBV19 and TRBJ2-7; TRBD2 might be the D (6 bases). V was cut by 5 bases and J by 5 bases, with 13 bases left in between. Per the germline V gene, CDR1 is LNHDA and CDR2 is SQIVND (reference sequence). The CDR3 consists of 13 residues. CDR3 sequence: CASSPPGVHEQYF. CDR3 bases: TGTGCCAGTAGTCCACCGGGGGTACACGAGCAGTACTTC.

V gene TRBV30 combines with J gene TRBJ1-6; the D gene is possibly TRBD1 (6 bases). The CDR3 contains 15 residues. The V end was cut by 0 bases, the J end by 5 bases, with 11 bases between. Germline-derived CDR1 and CDR2 are GTSNPN and SVGIG (reference sequence). The CDR3 DNA sequence: TGTGCCTGGAGTGTATCGGGACACCATAATTCACCCCTCCACTTT. Translation gives CAWSVSGHHNSPLHF. Drawing the rest from reference TRBV30 and TRBJ1-6, the complete variable domain is SQTIHQWPATLVQPVGSPLSLECTVEGTSNPNLYWYRQAAGRGLQLLFYSVGIGQISSEVPQNLSASRPQDRQFILSSKKLLLSDSGFYLCAWSVSGHHNSPLHFGNGTRLTVT.